This record covers a single T cell receptor (beta chain). The data were taken from a study of technical replicates of blood from four donors. Trimming cost V 6 bases and J 3 bases; bases outside gene matches: 4. This CDR3 comprises 14 residues. In germline, CDR1 is MDHEN, CDR2 SYDVKM. Only in-frame clones appear in the TCRdb table, and some are missing; sequencing was by immunoSEQ multiplex PCR. The sample contains about 100,000 clones, 95% of which appear only once. Sequencing was done on a sample of T cells isolated from PBMCs. The TCR comes from a human donor in good health. This sequence joins TRBV28 and TRBJ1-3; 8 bases are shared with TRBD1. CDR3 DNA: TGTGCCAGCAGCCTAACAGGGGGTGGAAACACCATATATTTT. Translation: CASSLTGGGNTIYF. Using reference TRBV28 and TRBJ1-3 for the parts outside the CDR3, the full variable domain is DVKVTQSSRYLVKRTGEKVFLECVQDMDHENMFWYRQDPGLGLRLIYFSYDVKMKEKGDIPEGYSVSREKKERFSLILESASTNQTSMYLCASSLTGGGNTIYFGEGSWLTVV.